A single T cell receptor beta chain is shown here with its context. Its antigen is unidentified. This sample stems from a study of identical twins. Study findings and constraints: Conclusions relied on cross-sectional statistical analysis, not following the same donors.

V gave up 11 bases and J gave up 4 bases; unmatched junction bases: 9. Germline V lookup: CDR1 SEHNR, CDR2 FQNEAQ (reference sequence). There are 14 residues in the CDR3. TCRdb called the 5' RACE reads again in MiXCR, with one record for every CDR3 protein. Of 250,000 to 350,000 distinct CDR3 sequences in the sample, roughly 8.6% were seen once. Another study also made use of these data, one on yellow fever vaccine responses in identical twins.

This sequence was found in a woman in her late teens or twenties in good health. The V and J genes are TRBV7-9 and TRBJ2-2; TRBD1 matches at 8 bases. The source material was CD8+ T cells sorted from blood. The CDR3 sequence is CAPSRTGSTGELFF. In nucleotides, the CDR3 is TGTGCCCCGAGCCGGACAGGGAGCACCGGGGAGCTGTTTTTT.